The present entry profiles one T cell receptor (beta chain) with its context. V lost 5 bases, J lost 8 bases, and 24 bases lay in between. The CDR3 extends over 16 amino acids. The germline CDR1 and CDR2 sequences are LNHDA and SQIVND (reference sequence). This study enrolled people aged 18 to 89 from approximately 24 US geographic areas. Participant reports of clinical history set cohort assignment. Each recovered donor of Cohort 3 presented with two negative PCRs, clearance, or symptom resolution. The sample is drawn from a study of blood T cell repertoires in COVID-19. Methods used by the authors: Quantification of nucleated cells was approximated via reference gene primer amplification. Repertoires were generated with immunoSEQ multiplex PCR, while TCRdb's copy carries only in-frame clones and drops some. V, J and clone size reflect that table, while D and trimming were determined from the DNA. The repertoire has some 510,000 clones, 85% to 90% of them found once; the top ten carry 1.8%.

Sequenced: PBMCs or T cells enriched from blood (not recorded which). This rearrangement joins TRBV19 to TRBJ1-1, with a tentative D call TRBD1 (6 bases). This clonotype originated in a woman in her thirties or forties who had recovered from COVID-19. Here the CDR3 reads CASSPNPGQSRGEAFF. DNA for the CDR3: TGTGCCAGTAGTCCTAACCCGGGACAATCAAGAGGGGAAGCTTTCTTT.